These T cell receptor beta chains were read from a single sample in a study of response to subunit inactivated influenza vaccine. MiXCR, run by TCRdb on the RT-PCR reads, gives a single entry per CDR3 protein. Among fewer than 750,000 distinct CDR3 sequences listed, 13% to 15% were seen once. Here the sequenced sample was PBMCs from blood, taken 11 to 12 days after vaccination. These TCRs come from a man aged 50 to 59 who received an inactivated influenza vaccine. Both conserved end residues are part of each CDR3. Each record gives: V gene, J gene, CDR3 length, clone size, D gene, CDR3 protein, CDR3 DNA. D genes are given only for firm matches. Where a row states a size, it is once, few, many or the class of an expanded clone; other rows omit it.

TRBV19,TRBJ2-2,15,NA,NA,CASSDGRVKTGELFF,TGTGCCAGTAGTGATGGCAGGGTGAAAACCGGGGAGCTGTTTTTT
TRBV7-8,TRBJ2-7,14,few,NA,CAISSWTSSYEQYF,TGTGCCATTTCCTCCTGGACCTCCTCCTACGAGCAGTACTTC
TRBV12-3/TRBV12-4,TRBJ2-5,16,NA,NA,CASSLRLGPLQETQYF,TGTGCCAGCAGTCTCAGATTGGGGCCTTTACAAGAGACCCAGTACTTC
TRBV20-1,TRBJ2-7,13,NA,TRBD2,CSAPGLGSGEQYF,TGCAGTGCCCCGGGACTAGGTTCTGGGGAGCAGTACTTC
TRBV20-1,TRBJ2-1,14,NA,NA,CSARARGYYNEQFF,TGCAGTGCTAGAGCCCGCGGTTACTACAATGAGCAGTTCTTC
TRBV29-1,TRBJ1-1,14,few,NA,CSVGQQEKGTEAFF,TGCAGCGTTGGACAACAGGAAAAGGGCACTGAAGCTTTCTTT
TRBV12-3/TRBV12-4,TRBJ1-2,13,few,NA,CASSPNLRFGYTF,TGTGCCAGCAGCCCCAACCTGAGGTTTGGCTACACCTTC
TRBV28,TRBJ2-1,14,NA,TRBD2,CASRKAGTYNEQFF,TGTGCCAGCAGGAAAGCGGGAACCTACAATGAGCAGTTCTTC
TRBV7-9,TRBJ1-2,14,few,TRBD1,CASSFTGVNYGYTF,TGTGCCAGCAGCTTCACAGGGGTCAACTATGGCTACACCTTC
TRBV20-1,TRBJ2-5,14,few,TRBD1,CSAPGTGAGKTQYF,TGCAGTGCTCCCGGGACAGGGGCGGGTAAGACCCAGTACTTC
TRBV4-2,TRBJ2-2,20,few,TRBD2,CASSQEPGLAVRRGTGELFF,TGTGCCAGCAGCCAGGAACCGGGACTAGCAGTAAGAAGAGGTACCGGGGAGCTGTTTTTT
TRBV28,TRBJ2-7,14,NA,TRBD2,CASSIATGRGEQYF,TGTGCCAGCAGTATAGCAACCGGGAGGGGAGAGCAGTACTTC
TRBV12-3/TRBV12-4,TRBJ1-2,12,many,TRBD1,CASSGDRAGYTF,TGTGCCAGCAGTGGGGACAGGGCTGGCTACACCTTC
TRBV6-2/TRBV6-3,TRBJ2-1,15,few,TRBD1,CASSYWDRAWNEQFF,TGTGCCAGCAGTTACTGGGACAGGGCGTGGAATGAGCAGTTCTTC
TRBV4-1,TRBJ2-1,14,NA,NA,CASSQVIAGGEQFF,TGCGCCAGCAGCCAAGTTATAGCTGGGGGCGAGCAGTTCTTC
TRBV30,TRBJ2-5,14,NA,TRBD2,CAWSVLAVQETQYF,TGTGCCTGGAGTGTACTAGCGGTCCAAGAGACCCAGTACTTC
TRBV25-1,TRBJ2-1,15,NA,NA,CASSELEVSYNEQFF,TGTGCCAGCAGTGAATTGGAGGTGTCCTACAATGAGCAGTTCTTC
TRBV4-3,TRBJ2-3,13,many,NA,CASSQDSGDTQYF,TGCGCCAGCAGCCAAGATTCGGGCGATACGCAGTATTTT
TRBV12-3/TRBV12-4,TRBJ2-5,15,few,TRBD1,CASVRGQGYQETQYF,TGTGCCAGCGTCAGGGGACAGGGGTACCAAGAGACCCAGTACTTC
TRBV4-3,TRBJ2-7,16,NA,TRBD1,CASSQDLGTGGAEQYF,TGCGCCAGCAGCCAAGATCTAGGGACAGGGGGCGCCGAGCAGTACTTC
TRBV6-5,TRBJ2-7,14,NA,TRBD1,CASSYLATGDEQYF,TGTGCCAGCAGTTACTTGGCCACAGGGGACGAGCAGTACTTC
TRBV7-9,TRBJ2-1,16,NA,NA,CASSLAGPLEVNEQFF,TGTGCCAGCAGCTTAGCCGGGCCCCTGGAGGTGAATGAGCAGTTCTTC
TRBV5-1,TRBJ2-4,16,NA,NA,CASSLSTFQSKNIQYF,TGCGCCAGCAGCTTGTCGACATTCCAAAGCAAAAACATTCAGTACTTC
TRBV20-1,TRBJ1-4,12,NA,NA,CSARRTNEKLFF,TGCAGTGCCAGGAGAACTAATGAAAAACTGTTTTTT
TRBV20-1,TRBJ1-1,13,few,TRBD1,CSAPTGANTEAFF,TGCAGTGCTCCCACAGGGGCGAACACTGAAGCTTTCTTT
TRBV6-2/TRBV6-3,TRBJ2-7,14,few,NA,CASTPPRTRREQYF,TGTGCCAGCACACCCCCACGGACCCGTCGCGAGCAGTACTTC
TRBV6-2/TRBV6-3,TRBJ2-2,17,NA,NA,CASSNPLKGEVTGELFF,TGTGCCAGCAGTAATCCCCTGAAGGGAGAAGTCACCGGGGAGCTGTTTTTT
TRBV10-2,TRBJ1-1,12,few,NA,CASSDISTEAFF,TGCGCCAGCAGTGACATAAGCACTGAAGCTTTCTTT
TRBV20-1,TRBJ2-1,16,NA,TRBD2,CSARDSTSGGRNEQFF,TGCAGTGCTAGAGACTCGACTAGCGGGGGGCGGAATGAGCAGTTCTTC
TRBV29-1,TRBJ2-7,15,NA,TRBD2,CSARLAGVFHHEQYF,TGCAGCGCGCGACTAGCGGGCGTCTTTCACCACGAGCAGTACTTC
TRBV27,TRBJ2-2,17,NA,TRBD2,CASRQEIAGENTGELFF,TGTGCCAGCAGACAAGAGATAGCGGGGGAGAACACCGGGGAGCTGTTTTTT
TRBV19,TRBJ1-2,15,NA,NA,CASSIDLQGNYGYTF,TGTGCCAGTAGTATAGATCTACAGGGTAACTATGGCTACACCTTC
TRBV3-1,TRBJ2-5,16,once,TRBD1,CASSLRTGKGQETQYF,TGTGCCAGCAGCTTACGGACAGGGAAGGGGCAAGAGACCCAGTACTTC
TRBV6-1,TRBJ2-2,16,few,TRBD1,CASSPRTGGSTGELFF,TGTGCCAGCAGTCCCAGGACAGGGGGAAGTACCGGGGAGCTGTTTTTT
TRBV5-1,TRBJ2-2,20,few,TRBD1,CASSLGQGASRFANTGELFF,TGCGCCAGCAGCTTGGGCCAGGGGGCATCCCGATTCGCGAACACCGGGGAGCTGTTTTTT
TRBV29-1,TRBJ1-1,12,few,NA,CSVGRWDTEAFF,TGCAGCGTTGGTAGGTGGGACACTGAAGCTTTCTTT
TRBV5-1,TRBJ2-3,16,NA,TRBD2,CASSSGLAVLTDTQYF,TGCGCCAGCAGCTCGGGACTAGCGGTCCTCACAGATACGCAGTATTTT
TRBV5-1,TRBJ2-7,16,few,NA,CASSLGRTQEYYEQYF,TGCGCCAGCAGCTTGGGACGGACTCAAGAATACTACGAGCAGTACTTC
TRBV5-1,TRBJ2-5,14,many,NA,CASSLDRVEETQYF,TGCGCCAGCAGCTTGGACAGGGTGGAGGAGACCCAGTACTTC
TRBV12-3/TRBV12-4,TRBJ1-2,15,few,NA,CASTMTGSVGYGYTF,TGTGCCAGCACCATGACAGGTTCGGTGGGCTATGGCTACACCTTC
TRBV12-3/TRBV12-4,TRBJ2-1,12,NA,NA,CASRLVDNEQFF,TGTGCCAGCAGATTAGTTGACAATGAGCAGTTCTTC
TRBV20-1,TRBJ2-7,13,NA,NA,CSGLGGKGYEQYF,TGCAGTGGCCTTGGTGGGAAGGGCTACGAGCAGTACTTC
TRBV2,TRBJ2-7,11,many,NA,CASSEAGEQYF,TGTGCCAGCAGTGAAGCGGGGGAGCAGTACTTC
TRBV9,TRBJ1-1,13,many,NA,CASSVVPGSEAFF,TGTGCCAGCAGCGTAGTTCCGGGATCTGAAGCTTTCTTT
TRBV28,TRBJ1-2,18,few,NA,CASSLSRIGGRIIYGYTF,TGTGCCAGCAGTTTATCCCGGATAGGGGGAAGAATTATCTATGGCTACACCTTC
TRBV18,TRBJ2-3,14,few,NA,CASSPYKGPDTQYF,TGTGCCAGCTCACCATATAAAGGGCCAGATACGCAGTATTTT
TRBV14,TRBJ2-7,14,NA,NA,CASSQGRYSYEQYF,TGTGCCAGCAGCCAAGGCAGGTACTCCTACGAGCAGTACTTC
TRBV6-1,TRBJ2-7,15,many,NA,CASRPRDWSSYEQYF,TGTGCCAGCAGACCCCGGGACTGGAGCTCCTACGAGCAGTACTTC
TRBV2,TRBJ2-6,13,few,NA,CASHPPGANVLTF,TGTGCCTCACACCCCCCTGGGGCCAACGTCCTGACTTTC
TRBV29-1,TRBJ2-7,15,NA,TRBD1,CSVFRKSAGGYEQYF,TGCAGCGTTTTCAGGAAATCGGCAGGGGGTTACGAGCAGTACTTC